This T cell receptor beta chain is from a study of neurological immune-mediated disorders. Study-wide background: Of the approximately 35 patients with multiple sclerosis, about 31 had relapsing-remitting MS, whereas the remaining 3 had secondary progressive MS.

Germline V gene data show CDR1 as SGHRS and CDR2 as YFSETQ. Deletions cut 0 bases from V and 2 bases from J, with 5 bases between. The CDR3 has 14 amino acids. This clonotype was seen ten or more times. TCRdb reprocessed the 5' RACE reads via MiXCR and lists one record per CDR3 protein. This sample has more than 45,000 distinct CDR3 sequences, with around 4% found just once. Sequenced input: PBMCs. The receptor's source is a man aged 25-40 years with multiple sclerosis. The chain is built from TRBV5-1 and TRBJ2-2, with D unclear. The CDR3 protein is CASSLDRNTGELFF. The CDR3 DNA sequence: TGCGCCAGCAGCTTGGACAGAAACACCGGGGAGCTGTTTTTT.